The T cell receptor beta chain described here comes from a study of T cells after yellow fever vaccination. Points on this clonotype: The antigen is unknown.

Study-level results: Reappearing after the booster were most of the clones from primary vaccination (less than 97% CD4, 88% CD8). Few clonotypes appeared in both CD4 and CD8 compartments.

Researchers made TCR cDNA using 5'RACE template switching, and this step added a universal primer site and UMIs. TCRdb re-derived calls from the 5' RACE reads in MiXCR, one entry per CDR3 protein. The repertoire holds some 350,000 distinct CDR3 sequences, with approximately 10% as singletons. This sequence originates from a man between 18 and 35 years old who received the YFV17D yellow fever vaccine. The material sequenced was PBMCs, taken on the day of the first yellow fever vaccination.

The CDR3 sequence: CASRKRGGTTDTQYF. CDR3 nucleotide sequence: TGTGCCAGCAGAAAACGAGGGGGGACCACAGATACGCAGTATTTT. V usage is TRBV7-9 and J usage is TRBJ2-3; the D gene could be TRBD1 or TRBD2 (6 bases each). From germline, CDR1 is SEHNR and CDR2 FQNEAQ (reference sequence). The ends were cut back, 6 bases at V and 2 bases at J, with 15 bases in the middle. This CDR3 has 15 amino acids.